These T cell receptor beta chains were read from a single sample in a study of blood T cell repertoires in COVID-19. Assay used: immunoSEQ multiplex PCR; TCRdb lists only in-frame clones, some missing. The sample lists some 300,000 clones, 85% to 90% occurring once. The sequenced material came from PBMCs or T cells enriched from blood (not recorded which). Source of these receptors: a woman in her sixties or seventies in a cohort exposed to, infected with or recovered from COVID-19 (not recorded which). Each CDR3 is given with its conserved first and last residue. Each record gives: V gene, D gene, clone size, J gene, CDR3 DNA, CDR3 protein. A D gene is named only where the DNA matches it firmly. Part of the rows lack a size; the others show once, few, many or a class for expanded clones.

>TRBV6-6|-|-|TRBJ1-1
TGTGCCAGCAATGCCCTAACAGGGCGAAACACTGAAGCTTTCTTT
CASNALTGRNTEAFF
>TRBV11-2|-|-|TRBJ2-7
TGTGCCAGCAGCCGCGACGGGATGGGGCAGTACTTC
CASSRDGMGQYF
>TRBV11-2|TRBD2|-|TRBJ2-7
TGTGCCAGCAGCGACCGGACTAGCGGGAGTAGGTTTATCGAGCAGTACTTC
CASSDRTSGSRFIEQYF
>TRBV4-1|-|-|TRBJ2-1
TGCGCCAGCAGCCCAGAAGGGGGCTCCTACAATGAGCAGTTCTTC
CASSPEGGSYNEQFF
>TRBV25-1|-|-|TRBJ2-1
TGTGCCAGCACCCCCGGAGGGACTTACTACAATGAGCAGTTCTTC
CASTPGGTYYNEQFF
>TRBV28|TRBD1|-|TRBJ1-2
TGTGCCAGCAGTAGAAGGGACAGGCCACACTATGGCTACACCTTC
CASSRRDRPHYGYTF
>TRBV9|TRBD2|once|TRBJ2-3
TGTGCCAGCAGCGTAGTTGGTCTGGGGCTAGCGGGGGCCGCAGATACGCAGTATTTT
CASSVVGLGLAGAADTQYF
>TRBV6-2/TRBV6-3|TRBD1|-|TRBJ1-1
TGTGCCAGCAGCCGCGGGACAGAAACGAACACTGAAGCTTTCTTT
CASSRGTETNTEAFF
>TRBV6-5|TRBD1|-|TRBJ1-6
TGTGCCAGCGGGACAGGGGGTAATTCACCCCTCCACTTT
CASGTGGNSPLHF
>TRBV2|-|once|TRBJ2-1
TGTGCCAGCAGTGATGAGGGCAACTCCTACAATGAGCAGTTCTTC
CASSDEGNSYNEQFF
>TRBV28|-|few|TRBJ2-7
TGTGCCAGCTCGAGTTTAGCCCGAGAGCAGTACTTC
CASSSLAREQYF
>TRBV6-1|-|once|TRBJ2-7
TGTGCCAGCAGTGAAGCATCGCAGGGTTGGCTCTACGAGCAGTACTTC
CASSEASQGWLYEQYF
>TRBV7-9|-|-|TRBJ1-5
TGTGCCAGCAGCCTACAGGGTGAAGATCAGCCCCAGCATTTT
CASSLQGEDQPQHF
>TRBV4-3|-|-|TRBJ2-3
TGCGCCAGCAGCCAAGAAAATCTGGCGGGAAAAGAGGATACGCAGTATTTT
CASSQENLAGKEDTQYF
>TRBV15|TRBD1|-|TRBJ2-1
TGTGCCACCAGCAGAGCCCGGGACAGATACAATGAGCAGTTCTTC
CATSRARDRYNEQFF
>TRBV4-2|TRBD2|-|TRBJ2-2
TGTGCCAGCAGCCAGGGACTAAAAGTCACCGGGGAGCTGTTTTTT
CASSQGLKVTGELFF
>TRBV5-1|TRBD1|-|TRBJ1-6
TGCGCCAGCAGAAATATTGCGGGACAGCTAAATTCACCCCTCCACTTT
CASRNIAGQLNSPLHF
>TRBV11-2|-|-|TRBJ2-1
-
CASSLVAGGAFF
>TRBV5-8|-|-|TRBJ2-5
TGTGCCAGCAGCCTGGGGGGGCCGGAGACCCAGTACTTC
CASSLGGPETQYF
>TRBV4-1|TRBD1|-|TRBJ1-5
TGCGCCAGCAGCCAAGGACAGGGAGGTCAGCCCCAGCATTTT
CASSQGQGGQPQHF
>TRBV7-9|TRBD2|-|TRBJ2-7
TGTGCCAGCAGCCCCGGGACTAGCGGGGAAAACTCCTACGAGCAGTACTTC
CASSPGTSGENSYEQYF
>TRBV5-1|TRBD2|once|TRBJ2-2
TGCGCCAGTACGACTAGCGGGACAGACACCGGGGAGCTGTTTTTT
CASTTSGTDTGELFF